One T cell receptor (beta chain) is described in this entry. Authors' processing steps: Cell counts per sample came from amplifying reference gene primers. The table came from immunoSEQ multiplex PCR; TCRdb's copy has only in-frame clones and leaves some out. V and J calls and clone size are given by that table; D and trimming were obtained from the DNA. The repertoire holds some 190,000 clones, with around 85% as singletons. This record belongs to a study of blood T cell repertoires in COVID-19. The overall study: Specimens from acute and convalescent COVID-19 originated in the United States, Italy and Spain.

Participants reported their clinical history, and cohort assignment relied on those reports. Cohort 3 recovered donors had two negative PCRs, clearance, or symptom resolution. This receptor was identified in a woman in her twenties or thirties who had recovered from COVID-19. Source material: PBMCs or T cells enriched from blood (not recorded which).

CDR3 amino acids: CSVEQGRVRETQYF. DNA for the CDR3: TGCAGCGTTGAACAAGGGAGGGTTCGAGAGACCCAGTACTTC. The chain employs TRBV29-1 and TRBJ2-5, with 7 bases fitting TRBD2. Losses at the gene ends were 2 bases for V and 4 bases for J; bases not matched to a gene: 7. Germline-derived CDR1 and CDR2 are SQVTM and ANQGSEA. The CDR3 consists of 14 residues.